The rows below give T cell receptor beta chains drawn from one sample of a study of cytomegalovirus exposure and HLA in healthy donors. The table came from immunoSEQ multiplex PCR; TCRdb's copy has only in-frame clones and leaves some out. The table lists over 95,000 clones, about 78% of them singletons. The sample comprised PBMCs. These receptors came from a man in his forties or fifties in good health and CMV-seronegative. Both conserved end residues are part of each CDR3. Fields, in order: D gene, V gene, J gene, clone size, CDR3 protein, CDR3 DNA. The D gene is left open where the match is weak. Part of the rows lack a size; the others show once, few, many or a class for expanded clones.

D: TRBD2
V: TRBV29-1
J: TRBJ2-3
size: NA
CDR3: CSVEGLTSGNTDTQYF
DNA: TGCAGCGTTGAAGGACTGACTAGCGGGAACACAGATACGCAGTATTTT

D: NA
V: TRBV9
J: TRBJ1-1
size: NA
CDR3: CASSVGGQLNTEAFF
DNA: TGTGCCAGCAGCGTAGGAGGGCAGTTGAACACTGAAGCTTTCTTT

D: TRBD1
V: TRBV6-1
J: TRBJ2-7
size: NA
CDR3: CASRTDRALSYEQYF
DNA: TGTGCCAGCAGGACAGACAGGGCCCTCTCCTACGAGCAGTACTTC

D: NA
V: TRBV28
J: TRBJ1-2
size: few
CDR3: CASSSPGQINYGYTF
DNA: TGTGCCAGCAGTTCCCCTGGACAGATTAACTATGGCTACACCTTC

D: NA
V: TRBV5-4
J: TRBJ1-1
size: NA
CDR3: CASSLPRGKMNTEAFF
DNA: TGTGCCAGCAGCTTGCCCAGGGGTAAGATGAACACTGAAGCTTTCTTT

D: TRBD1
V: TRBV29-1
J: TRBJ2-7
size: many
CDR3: CSVRQGATEQYF
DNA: TGCAGCGTTCGACAGGGGGCGACCGAGCAGTACTTC

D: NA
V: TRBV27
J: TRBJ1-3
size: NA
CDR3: CASSLRAGTAGNTIYF
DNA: TGTGCCAGCAGTTTAAGGGCCGGGACTGCTGGAAACACCATATATTTT

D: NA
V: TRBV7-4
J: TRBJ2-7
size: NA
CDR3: CASSFFVGLWSDEQYF
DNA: TGTGCCAGCAGCTTTTTTGTCGGTTTGTGGAGCGACGAGCAGTACTTC

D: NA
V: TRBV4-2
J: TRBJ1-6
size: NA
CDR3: CASSQDQGRNNSPLHF
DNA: TGTGCCAGCAGCCAAGATCAGGGCAGAAATAATTCACCCCTCCACTTT

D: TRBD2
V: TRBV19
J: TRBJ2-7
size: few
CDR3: CASSAHRLAGEQYF
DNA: TGTGCCAGTAGTGCCCATCGACTAGCCGGCGAGCAGTACTTC

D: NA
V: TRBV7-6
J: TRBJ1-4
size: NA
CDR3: CASTYSLNEKLFF
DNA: TGTGCCAGCACCTACAGCCTTAATGAAAAACTGTTTTTT